The 26 T cell receptor beta chains below come from one sample, sequenced in a study of siplizumab effects on memory and regulatory T cells (dated by TCRdb to between 2017 and 2020). The library was produced with the immunoSEQ multiplex PCR assay. Here the immuneACCESS table is served through TCRdb, limited to in-frame sequences with V and J called. Missing clones are a known gap in these copies; in checked studies unresolved V genes cover under half, and the rest lacks a known reason. The sample contains 75,000 to 100,000 clones, 85% to 95% of them found a single time. The top ten clonotypes cover around 0.33% of the sample. What was sequenced was non-Treg CD4+ T cells sorted from blood. Read against the paper, the sample's cell subset or site label means: FACS-sorted unstimulated CD4+ non-regulatory T cells. These receptors were obtained from a human donor in good health.

The rearrangement uses TRBV5-1 and TRBJ2-3; 9 bases are shared with TRBD1. V was clipped by 4 bases and J by 3 bases; unmatched bases: 3. Germline CDR1 reads SGHRS; CDR2 reads YFSETQ. The CDR3 sequence is 14 residues long. The chain's CDR3 is CASSPGQGTDTQYF. The CDR3 region has the DNA TGCGCCAGCAGCCCTGGACAGGGGACAGATACGCAGTATTTT.

V gene TRBV10-2 combines with J gene TRBJ1-1; 10 bases align to TRBD1. Germline V gene data show CDR1 as WSHSY and CDR2 as SAAADI. The V gene end was trimmed by 2 bases and the J gene end by 6 bases; junction bases not matched to a gene: 12. This CDR3 has 17 amino acids. As DNA, the CDR3 is TGCGCCAGCAGTGAGCTTCCCGGGACAGGGGATAGCGCTGAAGCTTTCTTT. This gives the protein CASSELPGTGDSAEAFF.

This chain uses TRBV1 with TRBJ2-7; TRBD1, the table's D call, lacks a check against the DNA. TRBV1 is shown as a pseudogene. This CDR3 comprises 16 residues. CDR3 coding DNA: TGCACCAGCAGCCAAGAGGTAGGGACGGGACACTACGAGCAGTACTTC. This encodes CTSSQEVGTGHYEQYF.

This chain connects TRBV5-5 to TRBJ2-5; 7 bases fit TRBD2. The CDR3 loop spans 15 amino acids. V lost 5 bases, J lost 2 bases, and 9 bases stayed unmatched. Germline CDR1 SGHKS, CDR2 YYEKEE (reference sequence). The chain's CDR3 is CASSFGEGRQETQYF. CDR3 nucleotides: TGTGCCAGCAGTTTTGGGGAGGGTAGGCAAGAGACCCAGTACTTC.

Note on this clone: Other DNA sequences within the sample encode an identical CDR3. The chain couples TRBV11-2 to TRBJ1-4; D perhaps matches TRBD1 (5 bases). CDR3 length equals 14 residues. Trimming removed 5 bases at V and 4 bases at J, with 11 bases between. Germline V lookup: CDR1 SGHAT, CDR2 FQNNGV. The DNA of the CDR3 is TGTGCCAGCAGCGCCGGGGGGAGTAATGAAAAACTGTTTTTT. Translated, it gives CASSAGGSNEKLFF. The whole variable domain, filled in from reference TRBV11-2 and TRBJ1-4, reads EAGVAQSPRYKIIEKRQSVAFWCNPISGHATLYWYQQILGQGPKLLIQFQNNGVVDDSQLPKDRFSAERLKGVDSTLKIQPAKLEDSAVYLCASSAGGSNEKLFFGSGTQLSVL.

This chain joins TRBV30 and TRBJ1-3, with TRBD1 as a possible D gene (5 bases). The germline CDR1 and CDR2 sequences are GTSNPN and SVGIG (reference sequence). This CDR3 has 15 residues. The V end was cut by 2 bases, the J end by 0 bases, with 11 bases between. CDR3 sequence: CAWSRGSTSGNTIYF. The CDR3 bases are TGTGCCTGGAGTAGGGGCAGTACCTCTGGAAACACCATATATTTT.

V gene TRBV19 combines with J gene TRBJ2-5, with 14 bases aligning to TRBD2. The V gene's germline CDR1 is LNHDA and CDR2 SQIVND (reference sequence). J lost 0 bases, V lost 4 bases, and 7 bases had no gene match. The CDR3 consists of 18 residues. For the CDR3, the DNA is TGTGCCAGTAGTAGCGGGACTAGCGGGGGAGTGTACCAAGAGACCCAGTACTTC. Its translation is CASSSGTSGGVYQETQYF. Looking up the rest from reference TRBV19 and TRBJ2-5 gives the full variable domain: DGGITQSPKYLFRKEGQNVTLSCEQNLNHDAMYWYRQDPGQGLRLIYYSQIVNDFQKGDIAEGYSVSREKKESFPLTVTSAQKNPTAFYLCASSSGTSGGVYQETQYFGPGTRLLVL.

The chain employs TRBV7-3 and TRBJ2-4, with a weak D call TRBD2 (5 bases). The CDR3 consists of 18 residues. The germline V gene encodes CDR1 SGHTA and CDR2 FQGTGA. V dropped 2 bases and J dropped 0 bases, with 17 bases sitting between them. CDR3: CASSLAVDDGLAKNIQYF. CDR3 nucleotides: TGTGCCAGCAGCTTAGCTGTTGATGACGGACTAGCCAAAAACATTCAGTACTTC.

The chain carries TRBV10-3 and TRBJ2-5; D gene uncertain. The CDR3 extends over 15 amino acids. Looked up from germline, CDR1 is ENHRY and CDR2 is SYGVKD. Trimming cost V 0 bases and J 1 base, with 9 bases left between them. The CDR3 region has the DNA TGTGCCATCAGTGAGTCTTTCACAGCCCAAGAGACCCAGTACTTC. Its protein is CAISESFTAQETQYF.

The rearrangement uses TRBV2 and TRBJ1-5, with 7 bases fitting TRBD1. CDR3 size: 16 residues. Per the germline V gene, CDR1 is SNHLY and CDR2 is FYNNEI. Trimming at V came to 5 bases and at J to 3 bases, leaving 10 bases not matched to a gene. The CDR3 nucleotides are TGTGCCAGCAGTTTATCACCGACAGGGATCAATCAGCCCCAGCATTTT. Translating it yields CASSLSPTGINQPQHF.

V usage is TRBV19 and J usage is TRBJ1-6; the D gene is possibly TRBD1 (6 bases). This CDR3 region has 14 residues. The V gene lost 3 bases and the J gene lost 6 bases, with 9 bases spanning the gap. Germline V gives CDR1 LNHDA, CDR2 SQIVND (reference sequence). CDR3 loop: CASSIAGANSPLHF. In nucleotides, the CDR3 is TGTGCCAGTAGTATTGCAGGGGCTAATTCACCCCTCCACTTT.

This chain joins TRBV7-9 and TRBJ2-3; 12 nucleotides line up with TRBD2. Germline V gene data show CDR1 as SEHNR and CDR2 as FQNEAQ (reference sequence). This CDR3 contains 15 residues. Trimming removed 6 bases from V and 4 bases from J; junction bases left unmatched: 5. The CDR3 DNA reads TGTGCCAGCAGTCCCGGACTAGCGGGATCAGATACGCAGTATTTT. Translation gives CASSPGLAGSDTQYF.

The rearrangement joins TRBV27 to TRBJ2-2; D may match TRBD1 or TRBD2 (5 bases each). Germline CDR1 is MNHEY and CDR2 is SMNVEV (reference sequence). This CDR3 has 17 amino acids. Trimming pared 3 bases from V and 1 base from J, leaving 15 bases between. The CDR3 sequence is CASSFETWGMNTGELFF. The CDR3 DNA follows: TGTGCCAGCAGTTTTGAAACGTGGGGGATGAACACCGGGGAGCTGTTTTTT.

This chain links TRBV4-1 with TRBJ2-2, with D perhaps matching TRBD2 (6 bases). The V end was cut by 7 bases, the J end by 5 bases, with 17 bases between. This CDR3 is built from 15 residues. Germline values: CDR1 MGHRA, CDR2 YSYEKL. CDR3 region: CASNSPGSGTGELFF. CDR3 sequence (DNA): TGCGCCAGCAACTCACCGGGAAGCGGGACCGGGGAGCTGTTTTTT.

The rearrangement links TRBV6-5 to TRBJ1-5; D not resolved. Trimming removed 6 bases at V and 0 bases at J, with 6 bases between. This CDR3 contains 13 residues. Germline loops: CDR1 MNHEY, CDR2 SVGAGI. The CDR3 DNA is TGTGCCAGCAGACAGACTAGCAATCAGCCCCAGCATTTT. Its protein product is CASRQTSNQPQHF.

The V gene is TRBV7-9, the J gene TRBJ1-1; D not resolved. The germline V and J ends were trimmed by 5 bases and 5 bases, with 18 bases remaining between them. The CDR3 consists of 15 residues. Germline V CDR1 and CDR2: SEHNR, FQNEAQ (reference sequence). This chain's CDR3 is CASSPQASGDTEAFF. The CDR3 coding sequence is TGTGCCAGCAGCCCCCAGGCCTCAGGCGATACTGAAGCTTTCTTT.

The CDR3 loop is CASSGRTGGVRGYTF. CDR3 DNA sequence: TGTGCCAGCAGCGGACGGACAGGGGGCGTTCGTGGCTACACCTTC. The gene calls are TRBV7-2 and TRBJ1-2, with 11 bases fitting TRBD1. With V trimmed by 5 bases and J by 7 bases, 9 bases remained unmatched. The CDR3 has 15 amino acids. Per the germline V gene, CDR1 is SGHTA and CDR2 is FQGNSA.

The chain carries TRBV30 and TRBJ2-7; 7 positions agree with TRBD1. The germline V gene encodes CDR1 GTSNPN and CDR2 SVGIG (reference sequence). The CDR3 contains 15 residues. The V and J ends lost 8 bases and 2 bases, in that order; junction bases with no gene match: 15. The DNA of the CDR3 is TGTGCCGTTACAGGGGTCCCCCGGAGCGCCTACGAGCAGTACTTC. Translation: CAVTGVPRSAYEQYF.

This clone was recorded only once. The chain joins TRBV6-5 to TRBJ2-7, with 9 bases fitting TRBD2. This CDR3 has 14 residues. Germline trimming cut 2 bases from V and 7 bases from J; bases unmatched to any gene: 6. Per germline, CDR1 MNHEY and CDR2 SVGAGI. CDR3 bases: TGTGCCAGCAGTTACCAGCGGGAGGTAAGGGAGCAGTACTTC. It is translated as CASSYQREVREQYF.

This clone was found once. The chain links TRBV29-1 to TRBJ1-6, with 8 bases identical to TRBD1. V lost 3 bases and J lost 1; bases outside the gene matches: 11. The CDR3 extends over 18 amino acids. Germline V gene sequence: CDR1 SQVTM, CDR2 ANQGSEA. Here the CDR3 DNA reads TGCAGCGTTGAGTCAGAACTACAGGGGGGGTCCTATAATTCACCCCTCCACTTT. Protein sequence: CSVESELQGGSYNSPLHF.

This clone appeared once. The rearrangement links TRBV19 to TRBJ2-3, with TRBD1 matching over 7 bases. The CDR3 has 14 residues. Germline CDR1 reads LNHDA; CDR2 reads SQIVND (reference sequence). J lost 0 bases, V lost 10 bases, and 7 bases had no gene match. CDR3 sequence reads: CATARDSSTDTQYF. DNA of the CDR3: TGTGCCACTGCCCGGGACAGTAGCACAGATACGCAGTATTTT.

This chain connects TRBV11-3 to TRBJ1-3; D is undetermined. This CDR3 spans 16 amino acids. Trimming stripped 1 base from V and 0 bases from J, with 10 bases between. CDR1 and CDR2 (germline): SGHNT, YENEEA. Here the CDR3 DNA reads TGTGCCAGCAGCTTAGGTTCTCAGAGCTCTGGAAACACCATATATTTT. Its translation is CASSLGSQSSGNTIYF. Combining the CDR3 with reference TRBV11-3 and TRBJ1-3 gives the whole variable domain EAGVVQSPRYKIIEKKQPVAFWCNPISGHNTLYWYLQNLGQGPELLIRYENEEAVDDSQLPKDRFSAERLKGVDSTLKIQPAELGDSAVYLCASSLGSQSSGNTIYFGEGSWLTVV.

There are a few counts of this clone. V usage is TRBV2 and J usage is TRBJ1-5; 9 bases map to TRBD1. Germline loops: CDR1 SNHLY, CDR2 FYNNEI. The CDR3 has 15 amino acids. J was trimmed by 2 bases and V by 6 bases; bases with no gene match: 5. The chain's CDR3 is CASRNRGLGNQPQHF. The CDR3 coding sequence is TGTGCCAGCAGGAACAGGGGGCTAGGCAATCAGCCCCAGCATTTT.

This sequence joins TRBV6-5 and TRBJ1-3; D uncertain. V was cut by 0 bases and J by 0 bases, with 9 bases left in between. CDR3 length equals 16 residues. Germline lookup yields CDR1 MNHEY and CDR2 SVGAGI. This CDR3 reads CASSYSNSHSGNTIYF. The CDR3 nucleotides are TGTGCCAGCAGTTACTCGAATTCCCACTCTGGAAACACCATATATTTT.

The chain recombines TRBV5-1 with TRBJ2-5; 7 nucleotides agree with TRBD1. The end of the DNA is better explained by TRBJ2-7, so the J call may be wrong. The CDR3 runs 15 residues. Looked up from germline, CDR1 is SGHRS and CDR2 is YFSETQ. CDR3 amino acids: CASSSYRQGAYEQYF. The CDR3 coding sequence is TGCGCCAGCAGCTCTTACCGACAGGGCGCCTACGAGCAGTACTTC.

The chain employs TRBV19 and TRBJ1-5; no clear D. V lost 7 bases to trimming and J lost 5 bases, with 15 bases between them. Germline V gene lookup returns CDR1 LNHDA and CDR2 SQIVND (reference sequence). The CDR3 contains 14 residues. Here the CDR3 reads CASTPRRSDQPQHF. The CDR3, as DNA: TGTGCCAGTACCCCGCGGAGAAGCGATCAGCCCCAGCATTTT.